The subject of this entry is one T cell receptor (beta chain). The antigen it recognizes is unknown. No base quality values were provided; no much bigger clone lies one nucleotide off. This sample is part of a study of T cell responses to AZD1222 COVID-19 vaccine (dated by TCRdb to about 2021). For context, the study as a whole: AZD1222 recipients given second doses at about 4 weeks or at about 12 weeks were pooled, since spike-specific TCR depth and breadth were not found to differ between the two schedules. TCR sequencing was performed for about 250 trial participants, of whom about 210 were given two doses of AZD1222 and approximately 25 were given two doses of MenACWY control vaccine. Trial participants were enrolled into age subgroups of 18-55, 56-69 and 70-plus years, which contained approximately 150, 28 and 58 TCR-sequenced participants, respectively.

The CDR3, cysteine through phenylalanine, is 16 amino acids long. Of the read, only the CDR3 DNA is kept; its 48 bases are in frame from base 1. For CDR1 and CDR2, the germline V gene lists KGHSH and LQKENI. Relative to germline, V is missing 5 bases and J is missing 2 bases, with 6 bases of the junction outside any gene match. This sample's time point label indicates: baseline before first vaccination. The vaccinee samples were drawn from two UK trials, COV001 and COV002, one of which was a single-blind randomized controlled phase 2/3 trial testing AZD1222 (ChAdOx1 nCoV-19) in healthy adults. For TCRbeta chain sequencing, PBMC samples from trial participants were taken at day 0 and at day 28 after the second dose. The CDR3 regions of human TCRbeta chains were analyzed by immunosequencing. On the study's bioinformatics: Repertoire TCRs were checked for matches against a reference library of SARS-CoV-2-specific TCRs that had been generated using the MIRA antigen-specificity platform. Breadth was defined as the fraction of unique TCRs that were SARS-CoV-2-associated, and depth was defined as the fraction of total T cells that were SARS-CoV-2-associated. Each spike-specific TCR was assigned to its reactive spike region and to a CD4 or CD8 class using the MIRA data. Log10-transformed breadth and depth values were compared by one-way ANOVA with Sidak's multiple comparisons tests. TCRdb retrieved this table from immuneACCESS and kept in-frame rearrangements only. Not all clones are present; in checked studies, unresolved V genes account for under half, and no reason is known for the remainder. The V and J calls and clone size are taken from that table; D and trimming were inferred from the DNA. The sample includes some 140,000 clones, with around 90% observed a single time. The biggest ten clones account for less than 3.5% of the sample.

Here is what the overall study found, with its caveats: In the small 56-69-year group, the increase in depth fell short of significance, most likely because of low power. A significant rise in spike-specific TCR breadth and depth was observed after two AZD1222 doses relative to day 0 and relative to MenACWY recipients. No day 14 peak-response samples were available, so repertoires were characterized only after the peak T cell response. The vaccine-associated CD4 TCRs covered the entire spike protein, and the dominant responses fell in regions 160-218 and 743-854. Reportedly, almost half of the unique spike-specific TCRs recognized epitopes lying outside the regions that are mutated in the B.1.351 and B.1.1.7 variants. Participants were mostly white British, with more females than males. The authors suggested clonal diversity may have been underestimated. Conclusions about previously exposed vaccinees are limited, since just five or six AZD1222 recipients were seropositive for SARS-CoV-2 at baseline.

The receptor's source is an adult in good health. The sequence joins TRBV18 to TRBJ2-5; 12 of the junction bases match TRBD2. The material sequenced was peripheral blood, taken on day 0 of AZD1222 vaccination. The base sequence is TGTGCCAGCTCATCCAGACTAGCGGGGGATCAAGAGACCCAGTACTTC. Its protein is CASSSRLAGDQETQYF.